This T cell receptor beta chain was sequenced during a study of liver allograft versus peripheral blood T cells. Turning to the study itself: The authors compared T cell receptor repertoires in transplanted livers with recipients' peripheral blood repertoires. Study results and caveats: There were reportedly differences between T cell receptor repertoires inside liver allografts and those in peripheral blood.

MiXCR, applied by TCRdb to the reads, yields one record per CDR3 protein. The data contain fewer than 2,000 distinct CDR3 sequences, over 14% of them singletons. Germline V gives CDR1 SGHAT, CDR2 FQDESV (reference sequence). The CDR3 consists of 16 residues. V gave up 2 bases and J gave up 3 bases, with 13 bases separating them. In its sample, this clonotype ranks as medium-sized. The antigen is undetermined. The gene calls are TRBV11-1 and TRBJ2-2; perhaps TRBD1 as D (6 bases). This receptor was identified in a human patient who had a liver transplant. Some T cells may arise from the graft donor. CDR3 bases: TGTGCCAGCAGCTTATCTCGCAGGGGCCACACCGGGGAGCTGTTTTTT. Its protein product is CASSLSRRGHTGELFF.